The 26 T cell receptor beta chains reported below all come from one sample, sequenced in a study of blood T cell repertoires in COVID-19. Libraries were prepared by immunoSEQ multiplex PCR; TCRdb keeps only in-frame clonotypes and omits some of them. The data contain over 250,000 clones, 90% of them singletons. Sequenced sample: PBMCs or T cells enriched from blood (not recorded which). Source of these receptors: a woman aged 25 to 39 who had recovered from COVID-19.

This clone was detected only a few times. The chain is built from TRBV10-3 and TRBJ1-5; TRBD1 matches 7 bases. Germline V gives CDR1 ENHRY, CDR2 SYGVKD. Germline trimming cut 5 bases from V and 7 bases from J; bases unmatched to any gene: 2. This CDR3 is 12 amino acids long. The CDR3, as DNA: TGTGCCATCAGTTCACAGGGGCAGCCCCAGCATTTT. This gives the protein CAISSQGQPQHF.

The DNA of the CDR3 is TGTGCCAGCAGTTTATCCAGGGGGCTTGGTCAGCCCCAGCATTTT. This codes for CASSLSRGLGQPQHF. J is TRBJ1-5 and V is TRBV27; 8 nucleotides match TRBD1. From germline, CDR1 is MNHEY and CDR2 SMNVEV (reference sequence). V lost 0 bases to trimming and J lost 6 bases; unmatched junction nucleotides: 4. This CDR3 has 15 residues.

This chain joins TRBV28 and TRBJ2-1; the match to TRBD2 covers 9 bases. The V segment lost 3 bases and the J segment 4 bases; nucleotides outside the gene matches: 10. CDR1 is MDHEN and CDR2 is SYDVKM in the germline V gene. The CDR3 loop spans 17 amino acids. CDR3 amino acids: CASSFPPSGTNYNEQFF. CDR3 sequence (DNA): TGTGCCAGCAGTTTCCCTCCTAGCGGGACCAATTACAATGAGCAGTTCTTC.

For the CDR3, the DNA is TGTGCCAGCAGCCGCCGATCTAGCGGGAGGGCGTGGGAGCAGTACTTC. It codes for CASSRRSSGRAWEQYF. J is TRBJ2-7 and V is TRBV3-1 (or the pseudogene TRBV3-2); 12 bases align to TRBD2. The CDR3 is 16 residues long. Trimming cost V 4 bases and J 7 bases; bases outside gene matches: 11. Germline V gene sequence: CDR1 LGHDT, CDR2 YNNKEL (reference sequence).

Of note for this clone: The germline gene is not matched at one end of the junction; a read error may be the cause. This chain uses TRBV5-1 with TRBJ2-4; 10 bases agree with TRBD1. This CDR3 spans 14 amino acids. Per germline, CDR1 SGHRS and CDR2 YFSETQ. This CDR3 is CASSIRQGAPGVDF. The CDR3 DNA reads as TGCGCCAGCAGCATAAGACAGGGGGCCCCGGGAGTGGACTTC.

The V gene is TRBV28, the J gene TRBJ1-1; 10 bases are a match to TRBD1. Germline V gene data show CDR1 as MDHEN and CDR2 as SYDVKM. V lost 3 bases, J lost 1 base, and 14 bases stayed unmatched. This CDR3 has 19 residues. The CDR3 region is CASSLLPGQGSKPNTEAFF. The CDR3 DNA reads TGTGCCAGCAGTTTGTTGCCGGGACAGGGGTCTAAGCCGAACACTGAAGCTTTCTTT. Complete variable domain (other parts from reference TRBV28 and TRBJ1-1): DVKVTQSSRYLVKRTGEKVFLECVQDMDHENMFWYRQDPGLGLRLIYFSYDVKMKEKGDIPEGYSVSREKKERFSLILESASTNQTSMYLCASSLLPGQGSKPNTEAFFGQGTRLTVV.

This clone was counted a single time. The chain employs TRBV4-2 and TRBJ1-1, with 9 bases aligning to TRBD1. Germline assignment: CDR1 LGHNA and CDR2 YNFKEQ. With V trimmed by 2 bases and J by 5 bases, 6 bases remained unmatched. The CDR3 runs to 15 residues. CDR3 loop: CASSQKGQGRTEAFF. The CDR3 DNA reads TGTGCCAGCAGCCAAAAGGGACAGGGCAGGACTGAAGCTTTCTTT.

This sequence joins TRBV27 and TRBJ2-6; 7 bases map to TRBD1. J was trimmed by 0 bases and V by 5 bases; bases with no gene match: 4. This CDR3 comprises 16 residues. CDR1 and CDR2 (germline): MNHEY, SMNVEV (reference sequence). CDR3 residues: CASSPGTDSGANVLTF. CDR3 nucleotide sequence: TGTGCCAGCAGTCCAGGGACAGACTCTGGGGCCAACGTCCTGACTTTC.

The chain is built from TRBV30 and TRBJ2-2; D is perhaps TRBD2 (7 bases). The CDR3 has 17 residues. CDR1 and CDR2 from the germline V gene are GTSNPN and SVGIG (reference sequence). Trimming left V 4 bases short and J 4 bases short, with 22 bases between. CDR3 region: CAWIGLGGTPLTGELFF. CDR3 nucleotides: TGTGCCTGGATCGGACTAGGGGGGACACCCCTCACCGGGGAGCTGTTTTTT.

This clone was observed a single time. The chain has TRBV28 and TRBJ1-1; a possible D gene is TRBD1 (5 bases). Germline CDR1 reads MDHEN; CDR2 reads SYDVKM. Trimming stripped 4 bases from V and 6 bases from J, with 9 bases between. The CDR3 sequence is 12 residues long. The CDR3 protein is CASSSIGAEAFF. The CDR3 bases are TGTGCCAGCAGTTCCATAGGGGCTGAAGCTTTCTTT. The whole variable domain, remainder taken from reference TRBV28 and TRBJ1-1, is DVKVTQSSRYLVKRTGEKVFLECVQDMDHENMFWYRQDPGLGLRLIYFSYDVKMKEKGDIPEGYSVSREKKERFSLILESASTNQTSMYLCASSSIGAEAFFGQGTRLTVV.

J is TRBJ2-1 and V is TRBV9, with 12 bases identical to TRBD2. The CDR3 runs to 15 residues. CDR1 and CDR2 from the germline V gene are SGDLS and YYNGEE. After removal of 4 bases from V and 6 bases from J, the junction contained 5 bases not matched to a gene. This CDR3 is CASSTRLAGANEQFF. The CDR3 coding sequence is TGTGCCAGCAGCACTCGACTAGCGGGAGCCAATGAGCAGTTCTTC.

The rearrangement links TRBV30 to TRBJ2-5, with 8 bases aligning to TRBD2. V was pared by 3 bases and J by 3 bases, with 3 bases of the junction left unmatched. This CDR3 is built from 13 residues. From germline, CDR1 is GTSNPN and CDR2 SVGIG (reference sequence). The CDR3 DNA is TGTGCCTGGAGGTTTAGCGGGAAAGAGACCCAGTACTTC. Its protein product is CAWRFSGKETQYF.

The chain employs TRBV28 and TRBJ2-1, with 8 bases lining up with TRBD2. The germline V gene has CDR1 MDHEN and CDR2 SYDVKM. The V and J ends lost 4 bases and 4 bases, in that order; junction bases with no gene match: 6. CDR3 length: 15 amino acids. Here the CDR3 reads CASSSTSGPYNEQFF. The CDR3 coding sequence is TGTGCCAGCAGTTCCACTAGCGGCCCTTACAATGAGCAGTTCTTC.

The rearrangement links TRBV28 to TRBJ1-1, with D possibly TRBD1 on 5 matching bases. The length of the CDR3 is 15 residues. V lost 2 bases and J lost 4, with 14 bases in between. Germline V gene lookup returns CDR1 MDHEN and CDR2 SYDVKM. This chain's CDR3 is CASSLAGQLGTEAFF. Written as DNA, the CDR3 is TGTGCCAGCAGTTTAGCGGGGCAGTTAGGCACTGAAGCTTTCTTT.

CDR3 protein: CASSFPSTGGLGGYTF. In nucleotides, the CDR3 is TGTGCCAGCAGCTTTCCCTCGACAGGGGGCCTAGGTGGCTACACCTTC. The rearrangement joins TRBV11-1 to TRBJ1-2; 10 bases are a match to TRBD1. This CDR3 spans 16 amino acids. V lost 3 bases to trimming and J lost 7 bases; unmatched junction nucleotides: 11. Germline CDR1 SGHAT, CDR2 FQDESV (reference sequence).

V is TRBV2 and J is TRBJ2-5; 7 bases line up with TRBD2. This CDR3 region has 17 residues. The V gene's germline CDR1 is SNHLY and CDR2 FYNNEI. Trimming at V came to 4 bases and at J to 2 bases, leaving 13 bases not matched to a gene. In DNA form, the CDR3 reads TGTGCCAGCAGTGCACTGAGGTCTAGCGGACGACAAGAGACCCAGTACTTC. Translating it yields CASSALRSSGRQETQYF. The complete variable domain, with remaining parts taken from reference TRBV2 and TRBJ2-5, reads EPEVTQTPSHQVTQMGQEVILRCVPISNHLYFYWYRQILGQKVEFLVSFYNNEISEKSEIFDDQFSVERPDGSNFTLKIRSTKLEDSAMYFCASSALRSSGRQETQYFGPGTRLLVL.

This sequence joins TRBV5-4 and TRBJ2-2; D is unresolved. The length of the CDR3 is 14 residues. Trimming took 4 bases from V and 1 from J, leaving 8 bases between them. Germline V gene data show CDR1 as SGHNT and CDR2 as YYREEE (reference sequence). As DNA, the CDR3 is TGTGCCAGCAGCCCCCCTAGGAACACCGGGGAGCTGTTTTTT. Encoded protein: CASSPPRNTGELFF.

The chain employs TRBV19 and TRBJ2-6; D is unresolved. V gave up 10 bases and J gave up 1 base, with 14 bases separating them. From germline, CDR1 is LNHDA and CDR2 SQIVND (reference sequence). The CDR3 has 15 residues. CDR3 in amino acids: CATADSASGANVLTF. The DNA of the CDR3 is TGTGCCACAGCAGATTCAGCGTCTGGGGCCAACGTCCTGACTTTC.

A note on this clone: At one end, the junction sequence differs from germline, possibly due to a read error. The chain couples TRBV7-7 to TRBJ2-5; TRBD2 aligns across 13 bases. The CDR3 consists of 16 residues. Germline loops: CDR1 SSHAT, CDR2 FNYEAQ (reference sequence). The CDR3 DNA is TGTGCTAGCAGCTTAGGACTAGCGGGAGTAGGGGAGACCCAGTACTTC. Its translation is CASSLGLAGVGETQYF.

The chain is built from TRBV9 and TRBJ2-1; the match to TRBD2 covers 7 bases. The ends lost 0 bases at V and 4 bases at J; junction bases unmatched: 10. This CDR3 comprises 17 residues. From germline, CDR1 is SGDLS and CDR2 YYNGEE. CDR3 protein: CASSVGIGGRLYNEQFF. As DNA, the CDR3 is TGTGCCAGCAGCGTAGGAATTGGCGGGAGACTATACAATGAGCAGTTCTTC.

The gene calls are TRBV19 and TRBJ2-5, with 8 positions matching TRBD1. V dropped 6 bases and J dropped 5; count of bases not matched to a gene: 8. The V gene's germline CDR1 is LNHDA and CDR2 SQIVND (reference sequence). The CDR3 is 14 amino acids. CDR3: CASRGQGARETQYF. The CDR3 DNA sequence: TGTGCCAGTAGGGGTCAGGGGGCGAGGGAGACCCAGTACTTC.

The chain recombines TRBV24-1 with TRBJ2-2, with D possibly matching TRBD2 (6 bases). The CDR3 contains 18 residues. Germline CDR1 and CDR2: KGHDR and SFDVKD. V lost 4 bases and J lost 6, with 23 bases in between. The CDR3 loop is CATSEGDGGLPNAGELFF. DNA of the CDR3: TGTGCCACCAGTGAAGGGGACGGTGGACTACCCAACGCCGGGGAGCTGTTTTTT.

The rearrangement uses TRBV5-1 and TRBJ1-1; D may be TRBD1 (5 bases). V lost 5 bases to trimming and J lost 6 bases, with 23 bases between them. The V gene's germline CDR1 is SGHRS and CDR2 YFSETQ. CDR3 length equals 16 residues. CDR3 residues: CASSHNAQGGSPEAFF. DNA of the CDR3: TGCGCCAGCAGTCACAATGCTCAGGGAGGAAGTCCTGAAGCTTTCTTT.

The V gene is TRBV5-5, the J gene TRBJ2-1, with 12 bases matching TRBD2. V dropped 4 bases and J dropped 10; count of bases not matched to a gene: 9. The CDR3 loop spans 15 amino acids. Germline-derived CDR1 and CDR2 are SGHKS and YYEKEE (reference sequence). The CDR3 reads CASSTGLAGPLEQFF. CDR3 nucleotides: TGTGCCAGCAGCACCGGACTAGCGGGACCATTGGAGCAGTTCTTC.

This CDR3 reads CASRGPNQPQHF. CDR3 in DNA: TGTGCCAGCCGCGGTCCTAATCAGCCCCAGCATTTT. The chain carries TRBV6-5 and TRBJ1-5; D is unresolved. This CDR3 region has 12 residues. Deletions cut 8 bases from V and 4 bases from J, with 9 bases between. The germline CDR1 and CDR2 sequences are MNHEY and SVGAGI.

This sequence joins TRBV4-1 and TRBJ2-2; 9 bases line up with TRBD2. The CDR3 totals 15 residues. J gave up 5 bases and V 3 bases, and 4 bases lay outside the gene matches. Germline lookup yields CDR1 MGHRA and CDR2 YSYEKL. The CDR3 reads CASSQLAGKTGELFF. CDR3 bases: TGCGCCAGCAGCCAGCTAGCGGGAAAGACCGGGGAGCTGTTTTTT.